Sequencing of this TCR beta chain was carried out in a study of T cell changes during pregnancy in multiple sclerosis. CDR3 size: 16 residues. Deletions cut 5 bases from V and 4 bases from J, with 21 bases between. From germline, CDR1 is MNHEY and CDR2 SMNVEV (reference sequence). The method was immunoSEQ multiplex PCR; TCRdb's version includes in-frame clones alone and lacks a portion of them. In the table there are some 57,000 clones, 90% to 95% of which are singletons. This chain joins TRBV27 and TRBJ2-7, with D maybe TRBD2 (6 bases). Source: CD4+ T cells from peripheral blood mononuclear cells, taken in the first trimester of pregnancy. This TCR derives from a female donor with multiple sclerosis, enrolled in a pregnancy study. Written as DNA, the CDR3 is TGTGCCAGCAGTCGGGGAAAAACGGGGGTCCATTACGAGCAGTACTTC. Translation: CASSRGKTGVHYEQYF.